These 10 T cell receptor beta chains were sequenced from one sample in a study of spatial heterogeneity in lung cancer. Study results and caveats: Counts that tracked tumor mutation counts were those of expanded intratumoral alpha and beta TCRs.

Their antigens remain unidentified. This sample's time point: sample taken at primary tumor resection. TCRdb ran MiXCR on the 5' RACE reads and lists one entry per CDR3 protein. The sample includes 7,200 or so distinct CDR3 sequences, about 6.7% of them seen just once. This specimen consisted of lung tumor tissue, obtained at surgery. These TCRs come from a female donor with early-stage non-small cell lung cancer.

This clonotype was found many times. The chain uses TRBV5-1 and TRBJ1-5; D is perhaps TRBD1 (5 bases). Trimming removed 0 bases at V and 0 bases at J, with 13 bases between. This CDR3 contains 17 residues. Germline CDR1 and CDR2: SGHRS and YFSETQ. The CDR3 protein is CASSLDHGGYSNQPQHF. In DNA, the CDR3 is TGCGCCAGCAGCTTGGACCACGGGGGTTATAGCAATCAGCCCCAGCATTTT. Full variable domain (remainder filled in from reference TRBV5-1 and TRBJ1-5): KAGVTQTPRYLIKTRGQQVTLSCSPISGHRSVSWYQQTPGQGLQFLFEYFSETQRNKGNFPGRFSGRQFSNSRSEMNVSTLELGDSALYLCASSLDHGGYSNQPQHFGDGTRLSIL.

This clonotype qualifies as medium-sized. CDR3 sequence reads: CASSFSTAYEQYF. The DNA of the CDR3 is TGCGCCAGCAGCTTTTCTACAGCCTACGAGCAGTACTTC. The chain carries TRBV5-1 and TRBJ2-7, with D unresolved. Germline V gene lookup returns CDR1 SGHRS and CDR2 YFSETQ. Trimming left V 2 bases short and J 2 bases short, with 8 bases between. The CDR3 loop spans 13 amino acids.

This clonotype was counted a few times. Being one base from a much bigger clone, this may be a read error. The chain carries TRBV30 and TRBJ2-6; D call uncertain. The germline V gene has CDR1 GTSNPN and CDR2 SVGIG (reference sequence). With 4 bases removed from V and 0 bases from J, the gap between germline ends came to 25 bases. This CDR3 contains 20 residues. Here the CDR3 DNA reads TGTGCCTGGACCCGCCCCACCCGGATAGGGCCCCTCTCTGGGGCCAACGTCCTGACTTTC. Amino acid sequence: CAWTRPTRIGPLSGANVLTF.

The table lists this clonotype with many counts. The CDR3 sequence: CASRPGPTEAFF. In nucleotides, the CDR3 is TGTGCCAGCAGACCAGGGCCCACTGAAGCTTTCTTT. This sequence joins TRBV6-1 and TRBJ1-1, with D tentatively TRBD1 (5 bases). The V and J ends lost 6 bases and 4 bases respectively, with 9 bases between them. The CDR3 has 12 residues. CDR1 MNHNS and CDR2 SASEGT come from the germline V gene.

The sample holds many counts of this clonotype. The genes are TRBV18 and TRBJ1-4; tentatively, D is TRBD1 (5 bases). Looked up from germline, CDR1 is KGHSH and CDR2 is LQKENI. CDR3 length equals 14 residues. The V and J ends lost 5 bases and 6 bases respectively, with 13 bases between them. The CDR3 spells CASSGTLSDEKLFF. CDR3 nucleotides: TGTGCCAGCTCAGGGACCCTCTCGGATGAAAAACTGTTTTTT.

This clonotype was observed many times. This rearrangement joins TRBV7-9 to TRBJ1-1; the D gene is possibly TRBD1 (5 bases). V was clipped by 1 base and J by 5 bases, with 8 bases between them. This CDR3 is 13 amino acids long. Germline V gene data show CDR1 as SEHNR and CDR2 as FQNEAQ (reference sequence). The CDR3 here is CASSLGGETEAFF. In DNA, the CDR3 is TGTGCCAGCAGCTTAGGAGGGGAAACTGAAGCTTTCTTT. The full variable domain, rest sourced from reference TRBV7-9 and TRBJ1-1, is DTGVSQNPRHKITKRGQNVTFRCDPISEHNRLYWYRQTLGQGPEFLTYFQNEAQLEKSRLLSDRFSAERPKGSFSTLEIQRTEQGDSAMYLCASSLGGETEAFFGQGTRLTVV.

This clonotype was recorded many times. This chain connects TRBV20-1 to TRBJ2-1; D not certain. CDR1 DFQATT and CDR2 SNEGSKA come from the germline V gene (reference sequence). The V and J ends lost 0 bases and 0 bases respectively, with 3 bases between them. The CDR3 sequence is 13 residues long. The CDR3 coding sequence is TGCAGTGCTAGAGAAGACTCCTACAATGAGCAGTTCTTC. Translation: CSAREDSYNEQFF.

This clonotype was observed many times. The V call is TRBV6-1, the J call TRBJ2-7; unclear D gene. The germline CDR1 and CDR2 sequences are MNHNS and SASEGT. The germline V and J ends were trimmed by 0 bases and 7 bases, with 7 bases remaining between them. CDR3 length: 12 residues. CDR3 amino acids: CASSEAYQEQYF. The CDR3, as DNA: TGTGCCAGCAGTGAAGCTTATCAGGAGCAGTACTTC.

This clonotype was observed at least ten times. The gene calls are TRBV4-1 and TRBJ2-7, with D unresolved. V lost 0 bases and J 5 bases, leaving 14 bases between the germline ends. The length of the CDR3 is 15 residues. Germline-derived CDR1 and CDR2 are MGHRA and YSYEKL. Here the CDR3 reads CASSQDVSGADEQYF. CDR3 bases: TGCGCCAGCAGCCAAGATGTTTCAGGTGCCGACGAGCAGTACTTC.

This clonotype appeared many times. Sequence at one end of the junction differs from germline and may be a read error. The chain carries TRBV20-1 and TRBJ2-7, with TRBD2 as a possible D gene (5 bases). CDR1 DFQATT and CDR2 SNEGSKA come from the germline V gene (reference sequence). The CDR3 runs to 10 residues. CDR3 in amino acids: CRGEDYEQYF. CDR3 DNA: TGTCGGGGAGAGGACTACGAGCAGTACTTC.